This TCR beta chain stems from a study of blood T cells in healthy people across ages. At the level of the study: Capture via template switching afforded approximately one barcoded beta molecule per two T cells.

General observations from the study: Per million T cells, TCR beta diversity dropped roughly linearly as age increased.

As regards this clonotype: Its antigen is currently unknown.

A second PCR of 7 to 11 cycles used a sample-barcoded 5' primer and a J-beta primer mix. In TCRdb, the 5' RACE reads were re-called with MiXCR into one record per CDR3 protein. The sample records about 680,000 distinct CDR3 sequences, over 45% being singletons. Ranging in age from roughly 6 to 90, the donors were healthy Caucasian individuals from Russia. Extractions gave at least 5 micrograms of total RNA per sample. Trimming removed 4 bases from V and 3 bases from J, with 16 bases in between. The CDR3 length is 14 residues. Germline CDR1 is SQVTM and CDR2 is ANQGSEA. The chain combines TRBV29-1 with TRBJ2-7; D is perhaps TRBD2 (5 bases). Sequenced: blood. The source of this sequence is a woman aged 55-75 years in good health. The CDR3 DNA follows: TGCAGCGTTGTCCCTAGGACTGCAATCTACGAGCAGTACTTC. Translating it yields CSVVPRTAIYEQYF.